Listed below are T cell receptor beta chains from one sample, sequenced in a study of CD8+ T cells in alopecia areata. Sequenced by immunoSEQ multiplex PCR; TCRdb stores in-frame clones only, minus some. The table has about 210,000 clones, about three fifths seen once; the top ten hold 4% to 5%. The material sequenced was CD4+ T cells sorted from blood, taken at week 4, from a patient treated with tofacitinib. These receptors all stem from a human donor with alopecia areata. Both conserved end residues are part of each CDR3. Each record gives: J gene, clone size, V gene, D gene, CDR3 DNA, CDR3 protein. The D gene is left open where the match is weak. Some rows have no size entry. The others give once, few or many, or a class for an expanded clone.

J gene: TRBJ2-7; clone size: -; V gene: TRBV7-2; D gene: TRBD1; CDR3 DNA: TGTGCCAGCAGCTTAGGCAGGGGGTCCTACGAGCAGTACTTC; CDR3 protein: CASSLGRGSYEQYF
J gene: TRBJ2-3; clone size: few; V gene: TRBV7-9; D gene: TRBD2; CDR3 DNA: TGTGCCAGCCCACCTCTAGCGGGGGTAACAGATACGCAGTATTTT; CDR3 protein: CASPPLAGVTDTQYF
J gene: TRBJ1-6; clone size: -; V gene: TRBV10-3; D gene: -; CDR3 DNA: TGTGCCACCTCATCGCTCGAGAACCCACCTAATTCACCCCTCCACTTT; CDR3 protein: CATSSLENPPNSPLHF
J gene: TRBJ1-6; clone size: -; V gene: TRBV30; D gene: -; CDR3 DNA: TGTGCCTGGAATACAGGGAGGCATGGGCCACCCCTCCACTTT; CDR3 protein: CAWNTGRHGPPLHF
J gene: TRBJ1-2; clone size: -; V gene: TRBV29-1; D gene: -; CDR3 DNA: TGCAGCGTTGAAGATTTCAGTGAGAGGGCTAACTATGGCTACACCTTC; CDR3 protein: CSVEDFSERANYGYTF
J gene: TRBJ2-5; clone size: -; V gene: TRBV5-1; D gene: -; CDR3 DNA: TGCGCCAGCAGCTTGGACAGGGTAGAAGAGACCCAGTACTTC; CDR3 protein: CASSLDRVEETQYF
J gene: TRBJ2-1; clone size: once; V gene: TRBV5-1; D gene: TRBD1; CDR3 DNA: TGCGCCAGCAGCTTAGGGGACAGGGGGAAGAATGAGCAGTTCTTC; CDR3 protein: CASSLGDRGKNEQFF
J gene: TRBJ1-2; clone size: -; V gene: TRBV18; D gene: -; CDR3 DNA: TGTGCCAGCTCACCAGGACAGCTACTTGCCCAAGCTCTCTATGGCTACACCTTC; CDR3 protein: CASSPGQLLAQALYGYTF
J gene: TRBJ1-1; clone size: -; V gene: TRBV2; D gene: -; CDR3 DNA: TGTGCCAGCAGTGAAGAAAGCCGAGCCGCCAACACTGAAGCTTTCTTT; CDR3 protein: CASSEESRAANTEAFF
J gene: TRBJ2-7; clone size: -; V gene: TRBV18; D gene: -; CDR3 DNA: TGTGCCAGCTCACCCGACGGAACCTACGAGCAGTACTTC; CDR3 protein: CASSPDGTYEQYF
J gene: TRBJ1-4; clone size: -; V gene: TRBV21-1; D gene: -; CDR3 DNA: TGTGCCAGCAGCAAACGAGGGCAGGAAAAACTGTTTTTT; CDR3 protein: CASSKRGQEKLFF
J gene: TRBJ1-5; clone size: -; V gene: TRBV7-9; D gene: -; CDR3 DNA: TGTGCCAGCAGCTTTCAGGGCAGAAGTCAGCCCCAGCATTTT; CDR3 protein: CASSFQGRSQPQHF
J gene: TRBJ1-4; clone size: -; V gene: TRBV7-2; D gene: -; CDR3 DNA: TGTGCCAGCAGCCCGGACAGAGGGAATGAAAAACTGTTTTTT; CDR3 protein: CASSPDRGNEKLFF
J gene: TRBJ2-5; clone size: -; V gene: TRBV5-4; D gene: -; CDR3 DNA: TGTGCCAGCAGCTTCTACAACCAAGAGACCCAGTACTTC; CDR3 protein: CASSFYNQETQYF
J gene: TRBJ2-5; clone size: -; V gene: TRBV6-6; D gene: -; CDR3 DNA: TGTGCCAGCAGTTACGGGGACGGGGGGACCCAGTACTTC; CDR3 protein: CASSYGDGGTQYF
J gene: TRBJ2-5; clone size: -; V gene: TRBV2; D gene: TRBD2; CDR3 DNA: TGTGCCAGCAGTCTAGCGGGGCAATTCCAAGAGACCCAGTACTTC; CDR3 protein: CASSLAGQFQETQYF
J gene: TRBJ2-7; clone size: -; V gene: TRBV6-5; D gene: -; CDR3 DNA: TGTGCCACAAAAGGGGATATTGGCTCCTACGAGCAGTACTTC; CDR3 protein: CATKGDIGSYEQYF
J gene: TRBJ2-2; clone size: few; V gene: TRBV7-2; D gene: TRBD1; CDR3 DNA: TGTGCCAGCAGCTCTTCCTCAGGGGGAACCGGGGAGCTGTTTTTT; CDR3 protein: CASSSSSGGTGELFF
J gene: TRBJ2-5; clone size: few; V gene: TRBV10-3; D gene: -; CDR3 DNA: TGTGCCATCAGTGAGTCGACTCAGGGCGAGACCCAGTACTTC; CDR3 protein: CAISESTQGETQYF
J gene: TRBJ2-6; clone size: -; V gene: TRBV5-1; D gene: -; CDR3 DNA: TGCGCCAGCAGCTTGTGGCTCTCTGGGGCCAACGTCCTGACTTTC; CDR3 protein: CASSLWLSGANVLTF
J gene: TRBJ2-5; clone size: -; V gene: TRBV30; D gene: TRBD1; CDR3 DNA: TGTGCCTGGAGTGAATACTGGGACAGGGTGGATGAGACCCAGTACTTC; CDR3 protein: CAWSEYWDRVDETQYF
J gene: TRBJ1-2; clone size: -; V gene: TRBV4-1; D gene: -; CDR3 DNA: TGCGCCAGCAGCCAGGAACAGGAAATATCGAACTATGGCTACACCTTC; CDR3 protein: CASSQEQEISNYGYTF
J gene: TRBJ2-1; clone size: -; V gene: TRBV4-1; D gene: TRBD2; CDR3 DNA: TGCGCCAGCCGCGGGGGGCATCATGAGCAGTTCTTC; CDR3 protein: CASRGGHHEQFF
J gene: TRBJ1-1; clone size: few; V gene: TRBV7-9; D gene: -; CDR3 DNA: TGTGCCAGCGGGGCAGGGAGAAGGACTGAAGCTTTCTTT; CDR3 protein: CASGAGRRTEAFF
J gene: TRBJ1-6; clone size: -; V gene: TRBV6-6; D gene: -; CDR3 DNA: TGTGCCAGCAGTTACCGTGGTGGACCCCTCCACTTT; CDR3 protein: CASSYRGGPLHF
J gene: TRBJ1-2; clone size: -; V gene: TRBV10-3; D gene: TRBD1; CDR3 DNA: TGTGCCATCAGACGACAGGGGGTAGATGGCTACACCTTC; CDR3 protein: CAIRRQGVDGYTF
J gene: TRBJ1-2; clone size: -; V gene: TRBV5-1; D gene: TRBD1; CDR3 DNA: TGCGCCAGCAGCTTGGATGGACAGGGTGGCTACACCTTC; CDR3 protein: CASSLDGQGGYTF
J gene: TRBJ2-1; clone size: -; V gene: TRBV11-2; D gene: TRBD2; CDR3 DNA: TGTGCCAGCAGCTTGAGCGGGGGGGCCTACAATGAGCAGTTCTTC; CDR3 protein: CASSLSGGAYNEQFF
J gene: TRBJ2-3; clone size: few; V gene: TRBV7-9; D gene: -; CDR3 DNA: TGTGCCAGCAGCGCCCCTAGCACAGATACGCAGTATTTT; CDR3 protein: CASSAPSTDTQYF
J gene: TRBJ2-3; clone size: -; V gene: TRBV5-1; D gene: -; CDR3 DNA: TGCGCCAGCAGCTTGGTTGGACTCAGGGCTCCGGGGACGCAGTATTTT; CDR3 protein: CASSLVGLRAPGTQYF
J gene: TRBJ2-1; clone size: -; V gene: TRBV7-9; D gene: TRBD2; CDR3 DNA: TGTGCCAGCAGCCCCTTCCCCTTAGCGGGGCTCAGCTCCTACAATGAGCAGTTCTTC; CDR3 protein: CASSPFPLAGLSSYNEQFF
J gene: TRBJ1-2; clone size: -; V gene: TRBV27; D gene: -; CDR3 DNA: TGTGCCAGCAGTTTAAGTTCCGGAAATCTCTATGGCTACACCTTC; CDR3 protein: CASSLSSGNLYGYTF
J gene: TRBJ2-7; clone size: -; V gene: TRBV7-9; D gene: -; CDR3 DNA: TGTGCCAGCAGCTTACAGGAGGAGCAGTACTTC; CDR3 protein: CASSLQEEQYF
J gene: TRBJ2-6; clone size: few; V gene: TRBV29-1; D gene: -; CDR3 DNA: TGCAGCGTTGCTGGGGACACCGGGGCCAACGTCCTGACTTTC; CDR3 protein: CSVAGDTGANVLTF
J gene: TRBJ1-1; clone size: few; V gene: TRBV27; D gene: TRBD1; CDR3 DNA: TGTGCCAGCAGTACGCGCCCAGGACAGGGTCGGACTGAAGCTTTCTTT; CDR3 protein: CASSTRPGQGRTEAFF
J gene: TRBJ2-7; clone size: once; V gene: TRBV7-2; D gene: -; CDR3 DNA: TGTGCCAGCAGCCCCGGACAGCCACAAGTGTACGAGCAGTACTTC; CDR3 protein: CASSPGQPQVYEQYF
J gene: TRBJ2-7; clone size: -; V gene: TRBV6-1; D gene: TRBD2; CDR3 DNA: TGTGCCAGCACCTATAGCCTAGCGGGGGTCGAGCAGTACTTC; CDR3 protein: CASTYSLAGVEQYF
J gene: TRBJ2-5; clone size: -; V gene: TRBV27; D gene: -; CDR3 DNA: TGTGCCAGCAGTGGCGCATCAGAGACCCTGTACTTC; CDR3 protein: CASSGASETLYF
J gene: TRBJ1-1; clone size: -; V gene: TRBV7-9; D gene: -; CDR3 DNA: TGTGCCAGCCTCGAACGGGCAGAGAACACTGAAGCTTTCTTT; CDR3 protein: CASLERAENTEAFF
J gene: TRBJ1-5; clone size: -; V gene: TRBV30; D gene: -; CDR3 DNA: TGTGCCTGGAGTGTACCCCCCTCCCTCCGTACCCAGCATTTT; CDR3 protein: CAWSVPPSLRTQHF
J gene: TRBJ1-1; clone size: few; V gene: TRBV5-6; D gene: -; CDR3 DNA: TGTGCCAGCAGCTCGCTGGACACCTGGAACACTGAAGCTTTCTTT; CDR3 protein: CASSSLDTWNTEAFF
J gene: TRBJ2-7; clone size: few; V gene: TRBV29-1; D gene: -; CDR3 DNA: TGCAGCGTTGGAGCCGGGCTCCACACCTACGAGCAGTACTTC; CDR3 protein: CSVGAGLHTYEQYF
J gene: TRBJ2-5; clone size: -; V gene: TRBV29-1; D gene: TRBD1; CDR3 DNA: TGCAGCGTTCGTGGACAGGGCGGAGAGACCCAGTACTTC; CDR3 protein: CSVRGQGGETQYF
J gene: TRBJ2-3; clone size: -; V gene: TRBV2; D gene: TRBD1; CDR3 DNA: TGTGCCAGCAGCCGGGACAGGGGGGCAGATACGCAGTATTTT; CDR3 protein: CASSRDRGADTQYF
J gene: TRBJ2-5; clone size: once; V gene: TRBV2; D gene: -; CDR3 DNA: TGTGCCAGCAGTGAGCACAGGGGAGGAGGCGTCCAAGAGACCCAGTACTTC; CDR3 protein: CASSEHRGGGVQETQYF
J gene: TRBJ1-2; clone size: -; V gene: TRBV5-6; D gene: -; CDR3 DNA: TGTGCCAGCAGCTTGGCCGCAGGGGACTATGGCTACACCTTC; CDR3 protein: CASSLAAGDYGYTF
J gene: TRBJ1-2; clone size: -; V gene: TRBV30; D gene: -; CDR3 DNA: TGTGCCTGGAAGGGGGTGTCGAACGGGCTCCGCTCTAACTATGGCTACACCTTC; CDR3 protein: CAWKGVSNGLRSNYGYTF
J gene: TRBJ2-3; clone size: -; V gene: TRBV10-1; D gene: TRBD1; CDR3 DNA: TGCGCCAGCAGTGGACAGGGGAGGACAGATACGCAGTATTTT; CDR3 protein: CASSGQGRTDTQYF
J gene: TRBJ2-2; clone size: once; V gene: TRBV5-1; D gene: -; CDR3 DNA: TGCGCCAGCAGAGAAAGGGCAGGGCGGACCGGGGAGCTGTTTTTT; CDR3 protein: CASRERAGRTGELFF
J gene: TRBJ2-1; clone size: -; V gene: TRBV19; D gene: -; CDR3 DNA: TGTGCCAGTACCGTGAGGGATGAGCAGTTCTTC; CDR3 protein: CASTVRDEQFF
J gene: TRBJ2-7; clone size: -; V gene: TRBV29-1; D gene: TRBD2; CDR3 DNA: TGCAGCGTTGCCGGGGGACGGGAGGTCCAGGAGCAGTACTTC; CDR3 protein: CSVAGGREVQEQYF
J gene: TRBJ2-1; clone size: -; V gene: TRBV29-1; D gene: -; CDR3 DNA: TGCAGCGTCCTCCCCCAAGGCCGGCGGGGGCCTTACAATGAGCAGTTCTTC; CDR3 protein: CSVLPQGRRGPYNEQFF